This section outlines one T cell receptor beta chain sequence together with its context. The target antigen is unknown. These data belong to a study of CXCR3-negative and CXCR3-positive naive CD8 T cells. Study-level background: There were roughly 140 million TRB reads altogether, and each library had about 1.5 +/- 0.3 million of them.

This CDR3 region has 11 residues. Germline loops: CDR1 SQVTM, CDR2 ANQGSEA. Among CD8+ T cells, naive ones were CD45RO-CCR7+CD27+CD95-. Study conclusions and caveats: Partial loss of CXCR3 expression followed cryopreservation; most assays used fresh PBMCs. Higher TRB CDR3 hydrophobicity marked CXCR3-positive naive cells relative to CXCR3-negative naive cells. Naive subsets were similarly diverse, while memory CD8+ repertoires were much less diverse.

UMI-labeled 5' RACE TRB cDNA libraries were prepared from the cells. One entry per CDR3 protein, without DNA, is what TCRdb gives after re-calling the 5' RACE reads. Its table records just under 65,000 distinct CDR3 sequences. The rearrangement links TRBV29-1 to TRBJ2-3. The TCR was taken from a human donor in good health. Some clones in this sample may be carry-over from other donors' samples. Sequencing input: naive CXCR3+ CD8+ T cells from blood. Stated subset: CD45RO-CCR7+CD27+CD95- naive CD8+ T cells expressing CXCR3 (TNR3+). CDR3 sequence reads: CSVDRTDTQYF.